These 17 T cell receptor beta chains came from one sample sequenced in a study of regulatory T cells in long-lasting Graves disease (TCRdb year 2021). The time point label, read with the paper, signifies: persistent/refractory GD, antithyroid drugs over 5 years with positive TRAb. For both TCR sequencing and RNA sequencing, RNA was extracted from PBMCs in TRIzol. The library relied on multiplex PCR. The reads were generated on an Illumina HiSeq 4000. CDR3 regions were amplified by Arm-PCR with iRepertoire HTBI primers to construct TCR beta libraries. TCRdb applied fastp at Q25 and MiXCR to the public reads, then kept only in-frame beta chains. Every entry covers one CDR3 protein and lists the most common genes and DNA from its rows. For this sample there are roughly 500,000 distinct CDR3 sequences; roughly 23% appear just once. The ten top clones hold around 14% of the sample. This specimen was peripheral blood mononuclear cells (PBMCs), taken when the disease was refractory, from a patient treated with antithyroid drugs. The origin of the receptors is a female donor with Graves disease.

There are many counts of this clonotype. V usage is TRBV13 and J usage is TRBJ2-7; no clear D. The CDR3 is 15 residues long. The V end lost 0 bases, the J end lost 9 bases, and 18 bases lay between the germline ends. Germline V gives CDR1 PRHDT, CDR2 FYEKMQ (reference sequence). This CDR3 is CASSLGQKRVRGQYF. For the CDR3, the DNA is TGTGCCAGCAGCTTAGGACAGAAAAGGGTACGAGGGCAGTACTTC.

This chain links TRBV11-2 with TRBJ2-2; no definite D call. The germline V gene encodes CDR1 SGHAT and CDR2 FQNNGV. The CDR3 spans 12 residues. V lost 8 bases and J 5 bases, leaving 9 bases between the germline ends. The CDR3 nucleotides are TGTGCCAGCGGCCACCGGACCGGGGAGCTGTTTTTT. It codes for CASGHRTGELFF. The full variable domain, completed using reference TRBV11-2 and TRBJ2-2, is EAGVAQSPRYKIIEKRQSVAFWCNPISGHATLYWYQQILGQGPKLLIQFQNNGVVDDSQLPKDRFSAERLKGVDSTLKIQPAKLEDSAVYLCASGHRTGELFFGEGSRLTVL.

This clonotype has just a few counts. This chain links TRBV20-1 with TRBJ2-5; the match to TRBD1 covers 8 bases. Germline loops: CDR1 DFQATT, CDR2 SNEGSKA (reference sequence). This CDR3 has 13 amino acids. J lost 5 bases, V lost 2 bases, and 4 bases had no gene match. DNA for the CDR3: TGCAGTGCTAGAAGGACAGGGATGGAGACCCAGTACTTC. This translates into CSARRTGMETQYF.

The rearrangement links TRBV30 to TRBJ2-7; tentatively, D is TRBD2 (5 bases). The CDR3 length is 15 residues. The germline V and J ends were trimmed by 4 bases and 3 bases, with 19 bases remaining between them. Germline V lookup: CDR1 GTSNPN, CDR2 SVGIG (reference sequence). The CDR3 DNA follows: TGTGCCTGGACTCTCTCTAGCACCTCTAACTACGAGCAGTACTTC. This codes for CAWTLSSTSNYEQYF.

This clonotype was seen repeatedly, ten times or more. V gene TRBV2 combines with J gene TRBJ1-6; D remains unclear. CDR3 length: 14 residues. V was pared by 3 bases and J by 12 bases, with 15 bases between. Germline lookup yields CDR1 SNHLY and CDR2 FYNNEI. Written as DNA, the CDR3 is TGTGCCAGCAGTGATGCGACGGCCCTGGAACCCCTCCACTTT. It specifies CASSDATALEPLHF.

This clonotype was picked up many times. The chain joins TRBV6-2 or TRBV6-3 to TRBJ1-1, with D tentatively TRBD1 (5 bases). V lost 0 bases and J lost 2, with 10 bases in between. Per germline, CDR1 MNHEY and CDR2 SVGEGT. The CDR3 length is 15 residues. CDR3 sequence reads: CASSYSGRTNTEAFF. Here the CDR3 DNA reads TGTGCCAGCAGTTACTCCGGCAGGACAAACACTGAAGCTTTCTTT.

Details on this clonotype: This clone may be a read error of a much larger clone one base away. CDR3 region: CANSRGTGPLYGYTF. For the CDR3, the DNA is TGTGCCAACAGCCGAGGGACAGGGCCTCTCTATGGCTACACCTTC. This chain connects TRBV11-2 to TRBJ1-2; 9 positions match TRBD1. The CDR3 has 15 amino acids. The germline gives CDR1 SGHAT, CDR2 FQNNGV. Based on the CDR3 plus reference TRBV11-2 and TRBJ1-2, the full variable domain is EAGVAQSPRYKIIEKRQSVAFWCNPISGHATLYWYQQILGQGPKLLIQFQNNGVVDDSQLPKDRFSAERLKGVDSTLKIQPAKLEDSAVYLCANSRGTGPLYGYTFGSGTRLTVV.

The sample holds many counts of this clonotype. V and J are TRBV29-1 and TRBJ1-1, with D hard to call. V lost 3 bases and J 1 base, leaving 6 bases between the germline ends. CDR1 is SQVTM, CDR2 ANQGSEA, per germline. The CDR3 runs 12 residues. CDR3 coding DNA: TGCAGCGTTGAGGAGGGGAACACTGAAGCTTTCTTT. It encodes CSVEEGNTEAFF.

This clonotype was recorded at least ten times. The V and J genes are TRBV6-1 and TRBJ1-5, with D possibly TRBD1 on 5 matching bases. The CDR3 covers 14 residues. V was shortened by 6 bases and J by 7 bases, with 16 bases between the two germline ends. Germline V gives CDR1 MNHNS, CDR2 SASEGT. The CDR3 nucleotides are TGTGCCAGCAGGAATTACAGGTCTGAACAGCCCCAGCATTTT. It specifies CASRNYRSEQPQHF.

The chain couples TRBV28 to TRBJ2-3; TRBD2 matches 8 bases. The V and J ends lost 10 bases and 4 bases, in that order; junction bases with no gene match: 10. The CDR3 sequence is 14 residues long. Germline loops: CDR1 MDHEN, CDR2 SYDVKM. The CDR3 DNA reads as TGTGCCACTACCCACGGGGGGGCTGCAGATACGCAGTATTTT. Translating gives CATTHGGAADTQYF.

This clonotype showed up many times. The rearrangement joins TRBV6-5 to TRBJ1-2, with D unclear. Germline V gives CDR1 MNHEY, CDR2 SVGAGI. The ends were cut back, 0 bases at V and 2 bases at J, with 10 bases in the middle. The CDR3 is made up of 15 amino acids. The CDR3: CASSYSPGLNYGYTF. The DNA for the CDR3 is TGTGCCAGCAGTTACTCTCCCGGGCTAAACTATGGCTACACCTTC.

This clonotype showed up just a few times. This chain joins TRBV29-1 and TRBJ2-4, with D unclear. V lost 4 bases and J 2 bases, leaving 15 bases between the germline ends. Germline V gene lookup returns CDR1 SQVTM and CDR2 ANQGSEA. The CDR3 has 15 residues. CDR3 sequence (DNA): TGCAGCGTTGCTGAGACCTATGCGACCAAAAACATTCAGTACTTC. It yields the protein CSVAETYATKNIQYF.

Ten or more counts support this clonotype. The chain links TRBV6-5 to TRBJ1-1, with 7 bases matching TRBD1. This CDR3 is built from 16 residues. Trimming removed 0 bases from V and 0 bases from J; junction bases left unmatched: 4. Per the germline V gene, CDR1 is MNHEY and CDR2 is SVGAGI. The CDR3, as DNA: TGTGCCAGCAGTTACTCGTATGGGACAGTGAACACTGAAGCTTTCTTT. This encodes CASSYSYGTVNTEAFF.

This chain connects TRBV2 to TRBJ2-1; TRBD2 is a possible D gene (7 bases). This CDR3 has 13 residues. Trimming removed 7 bases at V and 8 bases at J, with 15 bases between. Germline V CDR1 and CDR2: SNHLY, FYNNEI. The CDR3 sequence: CASIAGAGDEQFF. Here the CDR3 DNA reads TGTGCCAGCATTGCGGGGGCCGGGGATGAGCAGTTCTTC.

This clonotype has a count of ten or more. This sequence joins TRBV7-8 and TRBJ1-6; D not certain. Trimming cost V 4 bases and J 14 bases, with 9 bases left between them. The germline V gene encodes CDR1 SGHVS and CDR2 FQNEAQ. This CDR3 is built from 11 residues. CDR3 coding DNA: TGTGCCAGCAGCTCCGGAGTAACCCTCCACTTT. Its translation: CASSSGVTLHF.

This clonotype occurred a few times. The J gene is TRBJ1-2, the V gene TRBV29-1; no firm D call. CDR1 and CDR2 (germline): SQVTM, ANQGSEA. Trimming shortened V by 3 bases and J by 6 bases, and 14 bases separated the two germline ends. The CDR3 sequence is 13 residues long. DNA of the CDR3: TGCAGCGTTGATGACCCGGGTCGGCATGGCTACACCTTC. It codes for CSVDDPGRHGYTF.

This clonotype showed up many times. This rearrangement joins TRBV2 to TRBJ1-5; no clear D. Germline CDR1 is SNHLY and CDR2 is FYNNEI. V shed 1 base and J shed 3 bases, with 10 bases lying between them. The CDR3 has 15 amino acids. The CDR3 loop is CASSEGRMTNQPQHF. CDR3 in DNA: TGTGCCAGCAGTGAAGGCCGGATGACCAATCAGCCCCAGCATTTT.